This T cell receptor (beta chain) was sequenced in a study of blood T cell repertoires in COVID-19. Overall study: Samples of COVID-19 (acute and convalescent) were obtained from the United States, Italy and Spain. T cells, B-cell-depleted T cells, or PBMCs provided the cDNA or gDNA that served as material.

CDR1 and CDR2 from the germline V gene are SGHDT and YYEEEE. V was clipped by 3 bases and J by 9 bases; unmatched bases: 19. The CDR3 runs to 17 residues. Produced via immunoSEQ multiplex PCR; TCRdb's table is partial and in-frame only. The sample lists 130,000 or so clones, approximately 70% occurring once. This TCR was recovered from a woman aged 70-85 years with acute or convalescent COVID-19. This chain uses TRBV5-6 with TRBJ2-7; 9 bases are a match to TRBD2. The specimen sequenced was peripheral blood. The CDR3 coding sequence is TGTGCCAGCAGCTCACCCGATCAAGCGGGGGGTGAGGTCGGGCAGTACTTC. Encoded protein: CASSSPDQAGGEVGQYF.